Listed below are T cell receptor beta chains from one sample, sequenced in a study of cytomegalovirus exposure and HLA in healthy donors. Sequencing used immunoSEQ multiplex PCR; TCRdb keeps in-frame clones, though not all of them. The table records some 250,000 clones, 82% of them present only once. Input material: PBMCs. These receptors all come from a middle-aged woman in good health and CMV-seropositive. Both conserved end residues are part of each CDR3. A D gene is named only where the DNA matches it firmly. For some rows the clone size is stated as once, few or many, or as a class when expanded; others skip it.

>-|TRBD1|15|TRBJ2-7|TRBV5-1
CASSFYRQGAHEQYF
TGCGCCAGCAGCTTTTATCGACAGGGGGCCCACGAGCAGTACTTC
>few|TRBD1|17|TRBJ2-1|TRBV14
CASSQGTWTGFGDEQFF
TGTGCCAGCAGCCAAGGCACCTGGACAGGGTTCGGCGATGAGCAGTTCTTC
>-|TRBD1|15|TRBJ2-2|TRBV5-4
CASSLQGANTGELFF
TGTGCCAGCAGCTTACAGGGGGCCAACACCGGGGAGCTGTTTTTT
>once|TRBD1|13|TRBJ1-6|TRBV2
CASGGQENSPLHF
TGTGCCAGCGGGGGACAGGAGAATTCACCCCTCCACTTT
>-|-|17|TRBJ2-3|TRBV29-1
CSVAGLWGRRQTDTQYF
TGCAGCGTTGCCGGATTATGGGGCCGGCGGCAGACAGATACGCAGTATTTT
>-|-|14|TRBJ2-7|TRBV5-5
CASTLAGHTYEQYF
TGTGCCAGCACCTTGGCTGGACATACCTACGAGCAGTACTTC
>-|-|15|TRBJ2-3|TRBV6-1
CASSDRAASTDTQYF
TGTGCCAGCAGTGACAGGGCCGCTAGCACAGATACGCAGTATTTT
>-|-|18|TRBJ1-1|TRBV7-8
CASSLAWVGQSMNTEAFF
TGTGCCAGCAGCTTAGCGTGGGTGGGGCAGTCGATGAACACTGAAGCTTTCTTT
>once|-|15|TRBJ1-2|TRBV9
CASSVAGDIRRGYTF
TGTGCCAGCAGCGTAGCTGGGGACATAAGGAGAGGCTACACCTTC
>-|-|15|TRBJ1-3|TRBV7-3
CASSLDGSSGNTIYF
TGTGCCAGCAGCTTAGACGGGAGCTCTGGAAACACCATATATTTT
>-|TRBD1|14|TRBJ1-1|TRBV28
CASRVTGANTEAFF
TGTGCCAGCAGGGTCACAGGGGCGAACACTGAAGCTTTCTTT
>-|-|16|TRBJ1-1|TRBV10-1
CASSEGAGRMNTEAFF
TGCGCCAGCAGTGAGGGGGCAGGGAGGATGAACACTGAAGCTTTCTTT
>-|TRBD1|14|TRBJ1-1|TRBV7-9
CASSSTDRATEAFF
TGTGCCAGCAGCTCAACAGACAGGGCGACTGAAGCTTTCTTT
>-|-|12|TRBJ2-1|TRBV30
CAWGTYYNEQFF
TGTGCCTGGGGGACATATTACAATGAGCAGTTCTTC
>few|TRBD1|18|TRBJ1-2|TRBV5-1
CASSLGGTGAVIRDGYTF
TGCGCCAGCAGCCTAGGAGGGACAGGGGCCGTAATACGAGATGGCTACACCTTC
>few|-|13|TRBJ1-4|TRBV30
CAFQANPNEKLFF
TGTGCCTTCCAGGCGAACCCAAATGAAAAACTGTTTTTT
>few|-|16|TRBJ2-7|TRBV4-1
CASRPTGGASSYEQYF
TGCGCCAGCAGGCCTACCGGCGGCGCAAGCTCCTACGAGCAGTACTTC
>-|-|15|TRBJ2-3|TRBV7-8
CASSGGKKATDTQYF
TGTGCCAGCAGCGGGGGGAAGAAGGCCACAGATACGCAGTATTTT
>-|-|16|TRBJ2-3|TRBV21-1
CASSKGGRGRTDTQYF
TGTGCCAGCAGCAAAGGTGGAAGGGGTCGCACAGATACGCAGTATTTT
>-|TRBD1|16|TRBJ1-1|TRBV9
CASSGRQGGRLGEAFF
TGTGCCAGCAGCGGGCGACAGGGGGGACGTTTGGGTGAAGCTTTCTTT
>-|-|17|TRBJ1-5|TRBV2
CASSSERGTRGNQPQHF
TGTGCCAGCAGTTCCGAGCGGGGAACGCGGGGAAATCAGCCCCAGCATTTT
>-|-|17|TRBJ2-3|TRBV11-2
CASSLGSGVTKTDTQYF
TGTGCCAGCAGCTTAGGTTCAGGGGTAACGAAAACAGATACGCAGTATTTT
>-|TRBD2|14|TRBJ2-3|TRBV7-3
CASSPLADGDTQYF
TGTGCCAGCAGCCCACTAGCGGATGGGGATACGCAGTATTTT
>-|-|12|TRBJ2-7|TRBV4-1
CAAGTQPYEQYF
TGCGCCGCCGGGACTCAACCCTACGAGCAGTACTTC
>-|TRBD1|14|TRBJ2-5|TRBV7-9
CASSEQGLQETQYF
TGTGCCAGCAGCGAACAGGGGTTACAAGAGACCCAGTACTTC
>few|-|15|TRBJ1-1|TRBV19
CASSIPGGQGTEAFF
TGTGCCAGTAGTATTCCCGGGGGGCAGGGCACTGAAGCTTTCTTT
>-|-|14|TRBJ1-4|TRBV6-6
CASSQYTPNEKLFF
TGTGCCAGCAGTCAATATACTCCCAATGAAAAACTGTTTTTT
>-|-|15|TRBJ1-2|TRBV4-3
CASSQIVGQARLYTF
TGCGCCAGCAGCCAAATCGTGGGGCAGGCCAGACTCTACACCTTC
>-|-|13|TRBJ2-5|TRBV28
CASKVGGRETQYF
TGTGCCAGCAAGGTAGGAGGTAGGGAGACCCAGTACTTC
>once|TRBD1|15|TRBJ1-6|TRBV5-1
CASSPGTATNSPLHF
TGCGCCAGCAGCCCAGGGACAGCCACTAATTCACCCCTCCACTTT
>-|TRBD1|11|TRBJ1-2|TRBV20-1
CSAPGQGGSHF
TGCAGTGCACCGGGACAGGGAGGGTCACACTTC
>-|-|11|TRBJ2-5|TRBV5-6
CASSSLGSQYF
TGTGCCAGCAGCTCCCTCGGGAGCCAGTACTTC
>-|TRBD2|16|TRBJ2-7|TRBV29-1
CSVEGPTSGGDYEQYF
TGCAGCGTTGAAGGGCCGACTAGCGGGGGGGACTACGAGCAGTACTTC
>-|-|16|TRBJ2-1|TRBV19
CASSIDWASPGNEQFF
TGTGCCAGTAGTATAGATTGGGCTAGCCCTGGCAATGAGCAGTTCTTC
>-|-|13|TRBJ1-2|TRBV30
CAWRGGQLYGYTF
TGTGCCTGGAGAGGGGGACAACTTTATGGCTACACCTTC
>-|-|15|TRBJ2-6|TRBV6-1
CASDGGGSGANVLTF
TGTGCCAGCGACGGGGGAGGCTCTGGGGCCAACGTCCTGACTTTC
>-|-|15|TRBJ2-6|TRBV5-1
CASSPGRTGANVLTF
TGCGCCAGCAGCCCAGGAAGAACTGGGGCCAACGTCCTGACTTTC
>-|TRBD1|16|TRBJ2-2|TRBV7-2
CASSPRRTGDGGELFF
TGTGCCAGCAGTCCCCGGAGGACAGGGGACGGCGGGGAGCTGTTTTTT
>-|TRBD1|16|TRBJ2-2|TRBV9
CASSVVGTEFPGELFF
TGTGCCAGCAGCGTGGTCGGGACAGAATTCCCCGGGGAGCTGTTTTTT
>-|TRBD2|15|TRBJ2-1|TRBV5-1
CASSLRTGGANEQFF
TGCGCCAGCAGCTTGAGGACGGGGGGGGCCAATGAGCAGTTCTTC
>-|TRBD2|14|TRBJ2-7|TRBV18
CASSPRAGVYEQYF
TGTGCCAGCTCACCACGGGCGGGAGTCTACGAGCAGTACTTC
>-|TRBD1|12|TRBJ1-1|TRBV6-1
CASRDRVDEAFF
TGTGCCAGCAGGGACAGGGTAGATGAAGCTTTCTTT
>-|TRBD2|16|TRBJ2-7|TRBV29-1
CSVVIPPIGGTEEQYF
TGCAGCGTTGTCATTCCCCCTATCGGGGGGACGGAAGAGCAGTACTTC
>few|TRBD1|15|TRBJ2-7|TRBV7-8
CASSLTGTGNSEQYF
TGTGCCAGCAGCTTAACTGGGACAGGTAACAGCGAGCAGTACTTC
>-|TRBD1|13|TRBJ1-1|TRBV6-1
CASIRQGRAEAFF
TGTGCCAGCATTAGACAGGGGAGGGCTGAAGCTTTCTTT
>-|TRBD2|14|TRBJ2-7|TRBV5-1
CASSLVGTSGSRNF
TGCGCCAGCAGCTTGGTGGGGACTAGCGGGAGTAGAAACTTC
>-|-|14|TRBJ1-1|TRBV4-3
CASSQVLMGTEAFF
TGCGCCAGCAGCCAAGTACTAATGGGCACTGAAGCTTTCTTT
>-|TRBD2|17|TRBJ2-1|TRBV7-2
CASSLRGGLAGYNEQFF
TGTGCCAGCAGCTTAAGGGGGGGACTAGCAGGCTACAATGAGCAGTTCTTC
>-|TRBD2|17|TRBJ2-2|TRBV5-4
CASSYGLAGLNSGELFF
TGTGCCAGCAGCTATGGACTAGCGGGTCTTAATTCCGGGGAGCTGTTTTTT
>-|-|16|TRBJ2-3|TRBV7-8
CASSLGTGTPSDTQYF
TGTGCCAGCAGCTTAGGAACCGGGACTCCCTCAGATACGCAGTATTTT
>-|TRBD2|16|TRBJ2-7|TRBV10-1
CASSALPGTSGYEQYF
TGCGCCAGCAGTGCCCTACCCGGGACTAGCGGTTACGAGCAGTACTTC
>once|TRBD2|18|TRBJ2-2|TRBV7-3
CASSTQGLAGGDTGELFF
TGTGCCAGCAGCACCCAGGGACTAGCGGGAGGGGACACCGGGGAGCTGTTTTTT
>-|TRBD2|16|TRBJ2-5|TRBV9
CASSSRLAGGSETQYF
TGTGCCAGCAGCTCCAGACTAGCGGGGGGCTCGGAGACCCAGTACTTC
>-|-|14|TRBJ2-1|TRBV4-1
CASSQDSDYNEQFF
TGCGCCAGCAGCCAAGATAGCGATTACAATGAGCAGTTCTTC
>-|-|13|TRBJ1-2|TRBV6-5
CASSYSQGYGYTF
TGTGCCAGCAGTTACTCACAGGGTTATGGCTACACCTTC